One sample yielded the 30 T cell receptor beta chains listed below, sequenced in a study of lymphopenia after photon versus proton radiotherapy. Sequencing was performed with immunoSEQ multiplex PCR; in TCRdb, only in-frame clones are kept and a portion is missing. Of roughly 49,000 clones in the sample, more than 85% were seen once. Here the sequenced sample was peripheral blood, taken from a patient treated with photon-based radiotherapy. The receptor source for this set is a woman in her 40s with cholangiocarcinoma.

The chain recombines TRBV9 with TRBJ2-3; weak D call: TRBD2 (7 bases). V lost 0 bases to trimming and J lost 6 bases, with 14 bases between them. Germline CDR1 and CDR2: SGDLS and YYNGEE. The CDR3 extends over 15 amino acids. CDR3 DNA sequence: TGTGCCAGCAGCGTAGCGGGGGGCGCTTTGGATACGCAGTATTTT. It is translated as CASSVAGGALDTQYF.

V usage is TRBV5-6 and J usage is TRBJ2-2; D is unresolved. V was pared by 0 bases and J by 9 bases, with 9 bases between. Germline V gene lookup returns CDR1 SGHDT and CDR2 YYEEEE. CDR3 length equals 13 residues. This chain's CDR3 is CASSLAHARELFF. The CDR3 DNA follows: TGTGCCAGCAGCTTGGCCCACGCAAGGGAGCTGTTTTTT.

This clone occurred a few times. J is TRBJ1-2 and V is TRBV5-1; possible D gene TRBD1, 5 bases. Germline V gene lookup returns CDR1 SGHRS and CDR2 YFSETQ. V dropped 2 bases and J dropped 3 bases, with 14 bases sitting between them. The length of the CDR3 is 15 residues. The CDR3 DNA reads TGCGCCAGCAGCTTTAGTAGTGGCAGGGACTATGGCTACACCTTC. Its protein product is CASSFSSGRDYGYTF.

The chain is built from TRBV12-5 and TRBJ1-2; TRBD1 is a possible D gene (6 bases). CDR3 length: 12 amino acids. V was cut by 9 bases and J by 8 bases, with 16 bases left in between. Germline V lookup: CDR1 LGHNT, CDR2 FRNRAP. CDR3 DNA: TGTGCTAGCTCACAGGGCGTCGGGGGCTACACCTTC. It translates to CASSQGVGGYTF.

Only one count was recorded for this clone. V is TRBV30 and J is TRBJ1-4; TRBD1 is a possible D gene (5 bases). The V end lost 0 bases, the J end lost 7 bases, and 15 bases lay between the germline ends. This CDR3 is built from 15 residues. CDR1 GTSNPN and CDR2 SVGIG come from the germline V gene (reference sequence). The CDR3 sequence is CAWSVGAASSEKLFF. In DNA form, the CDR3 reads TGTGCCTGGAGTGTAGGGGCGGCTAGTAGTGAAAAACTGTTTTTT.

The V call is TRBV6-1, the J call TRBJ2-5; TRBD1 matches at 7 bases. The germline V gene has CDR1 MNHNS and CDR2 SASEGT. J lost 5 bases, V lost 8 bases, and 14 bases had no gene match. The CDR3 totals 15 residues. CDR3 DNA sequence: TGTGCCAGCTCGGACCTTGGCCCACAGGGGGAGACCCAGTACTTC. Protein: CASSDLGPQGETQYF.

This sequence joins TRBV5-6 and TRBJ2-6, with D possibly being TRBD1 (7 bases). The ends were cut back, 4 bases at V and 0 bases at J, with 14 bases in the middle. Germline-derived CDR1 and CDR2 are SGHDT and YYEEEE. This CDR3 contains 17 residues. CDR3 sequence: CASSPRQGLSGANVLTF. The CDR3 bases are TGTGCCAGCAGCCCCCGACAGGGACTCTCTGGGGCCAACGTCCTGACTTTC.

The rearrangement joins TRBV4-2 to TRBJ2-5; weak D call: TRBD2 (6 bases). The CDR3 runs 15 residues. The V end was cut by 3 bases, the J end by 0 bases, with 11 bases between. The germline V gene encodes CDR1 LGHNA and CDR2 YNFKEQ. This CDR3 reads CASSHSRGYQETQYF. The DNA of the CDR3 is TGTGCCAGCAGCCACAGCCGGGGGTACCAAGAGACCCAGTACTTC.

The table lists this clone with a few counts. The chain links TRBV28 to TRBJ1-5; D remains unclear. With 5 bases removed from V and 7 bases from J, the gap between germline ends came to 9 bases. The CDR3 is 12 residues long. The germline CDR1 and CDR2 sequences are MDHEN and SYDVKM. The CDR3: CASSRKGQPQHF. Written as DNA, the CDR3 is TGTGCCAGCAGTCGGAAGGGACAGCCCCAGCATTTT.

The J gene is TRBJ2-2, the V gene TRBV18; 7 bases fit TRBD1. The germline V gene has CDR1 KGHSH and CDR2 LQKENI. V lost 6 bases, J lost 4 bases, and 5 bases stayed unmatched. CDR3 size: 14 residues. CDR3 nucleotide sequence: TGTGCCAGCTCCCCGGACAGGTCCACCGGGGAGCTGTTTTTT. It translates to CASSPDRSTGELFF.

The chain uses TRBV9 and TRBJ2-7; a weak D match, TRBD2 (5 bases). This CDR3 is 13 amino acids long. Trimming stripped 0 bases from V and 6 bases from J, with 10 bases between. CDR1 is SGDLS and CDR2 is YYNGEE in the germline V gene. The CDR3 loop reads CASSVVEGTEQYF. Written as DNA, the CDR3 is TGTGCCAGCAGCGTAGTTGAGGGAACCGAGCAGTACTTC.

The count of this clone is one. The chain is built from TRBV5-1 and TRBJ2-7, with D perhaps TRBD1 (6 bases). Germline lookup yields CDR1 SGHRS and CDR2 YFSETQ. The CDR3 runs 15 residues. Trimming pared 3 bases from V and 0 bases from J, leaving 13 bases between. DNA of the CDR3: TGCGCCAGCAGCTCGGCAGGACAGAGCTCCTACGAGCAGTACTTC. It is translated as CASSSAGQSSYEQYF.

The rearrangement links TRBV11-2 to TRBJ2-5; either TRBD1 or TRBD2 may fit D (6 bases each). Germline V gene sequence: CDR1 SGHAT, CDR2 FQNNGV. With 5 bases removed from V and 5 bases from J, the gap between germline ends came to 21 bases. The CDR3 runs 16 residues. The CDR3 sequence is CASSPRRDTPEETQYF. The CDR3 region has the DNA TGTGCCAGCAGCCCAAGGCGGGACACCCCCGAGGAGACCCAGTACTTC. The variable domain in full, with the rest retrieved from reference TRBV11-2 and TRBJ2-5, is EAGVAQSPRYKIIEKRQSVAFWCNPISGHATLYWYQQILGQGPKLLIQFQNNGVVDDSQLPKDRFSAERLKGVDSTLKIQPAKLEDSAVYLCASSPRRDTPEETQYFGPGTRLLVL.

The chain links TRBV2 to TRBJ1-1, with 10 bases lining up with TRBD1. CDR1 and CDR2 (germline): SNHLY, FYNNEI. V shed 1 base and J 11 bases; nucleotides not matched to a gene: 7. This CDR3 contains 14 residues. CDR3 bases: TGTGCCAGCAGTGAAGGGAGGGACAGGGGTCAGGCTTTCTTT. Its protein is CASSEGRDRGQAFF. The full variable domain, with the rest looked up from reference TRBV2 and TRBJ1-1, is EPEVTQTPSHQVTQMGQEVILRCVPISNHLYFYWYRQILGQKVEFLVSFYNNEISEKSEIFDDQFSVERPDGSNFTLKIRSTKLEDSAMYFCASSEGRDRGQAFFGQGTRLTVV.

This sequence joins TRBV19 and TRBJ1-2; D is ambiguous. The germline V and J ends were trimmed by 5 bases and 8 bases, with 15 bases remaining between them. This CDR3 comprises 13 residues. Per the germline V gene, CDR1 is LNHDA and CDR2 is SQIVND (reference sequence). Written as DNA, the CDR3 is TGTGCCAGTAGTCCTCAATCCGGACGGGGCTACACCTTC. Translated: CASSPQSGRGYTF.

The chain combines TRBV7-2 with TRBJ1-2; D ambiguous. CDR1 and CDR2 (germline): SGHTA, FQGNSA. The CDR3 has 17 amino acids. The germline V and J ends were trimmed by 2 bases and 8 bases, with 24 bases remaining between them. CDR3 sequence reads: CASSLSTLNRDQRGYTF. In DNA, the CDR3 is TGTGCCAGCAGCTTATCAACCTTAAATCGAGACCAAAGGGGCTACACCTTC.

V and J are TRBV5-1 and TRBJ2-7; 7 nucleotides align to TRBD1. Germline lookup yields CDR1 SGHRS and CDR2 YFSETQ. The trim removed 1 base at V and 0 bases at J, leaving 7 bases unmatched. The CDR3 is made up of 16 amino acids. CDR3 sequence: CASSLKLGTDSYEQYF. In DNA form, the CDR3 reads TGCGCCAGCAGCTTGAAATTAGGGACAGACTCCTACGAGCAGTACTTC.

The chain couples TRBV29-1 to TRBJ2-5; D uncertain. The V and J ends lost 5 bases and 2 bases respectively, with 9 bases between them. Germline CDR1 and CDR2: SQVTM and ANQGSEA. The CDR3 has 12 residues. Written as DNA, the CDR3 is TGCAGCGTTCGAAGGAGTCAAGAGACCCAGTACTTC. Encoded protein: CSVRRSQETQYF.

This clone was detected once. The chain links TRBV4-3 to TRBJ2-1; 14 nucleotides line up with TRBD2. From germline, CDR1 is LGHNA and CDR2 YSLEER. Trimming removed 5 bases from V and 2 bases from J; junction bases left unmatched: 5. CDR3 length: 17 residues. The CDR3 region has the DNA TGCGCCAGCAGCACGGGACTAGCGGGAGCTACCTACAATGAGCAGTTCTTC. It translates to CASSTGLAGATYNEQFF.

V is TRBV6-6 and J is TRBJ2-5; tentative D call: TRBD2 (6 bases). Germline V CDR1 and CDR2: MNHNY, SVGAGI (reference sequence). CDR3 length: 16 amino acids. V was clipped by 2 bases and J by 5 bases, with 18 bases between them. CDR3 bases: TGTGCCAGCAGTTACCAAACGGCAGACGCGGGGGAGACCCAGTACTTC. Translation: CASSYQTADAGETQYF.

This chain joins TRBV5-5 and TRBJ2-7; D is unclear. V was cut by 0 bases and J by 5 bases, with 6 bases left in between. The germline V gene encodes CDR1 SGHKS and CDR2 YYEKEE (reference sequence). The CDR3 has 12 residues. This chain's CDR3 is CASSLAGNEQYF. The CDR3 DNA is TGTGCCAGCAGCTTGGCTGGGAACGAGCAGTACTTC.

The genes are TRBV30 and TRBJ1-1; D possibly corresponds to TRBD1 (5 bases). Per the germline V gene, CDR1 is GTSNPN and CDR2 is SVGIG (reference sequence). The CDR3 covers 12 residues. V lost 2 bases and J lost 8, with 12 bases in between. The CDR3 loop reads CAWSFSGPEAFF. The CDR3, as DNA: TGTGCCTGGAGTTTCTCGGGACCCGAAGCTTTCTTT.

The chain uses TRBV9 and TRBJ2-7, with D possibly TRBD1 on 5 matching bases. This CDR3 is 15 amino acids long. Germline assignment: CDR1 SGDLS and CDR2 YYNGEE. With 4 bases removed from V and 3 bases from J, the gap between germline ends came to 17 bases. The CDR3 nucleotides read TGTGCCAGCAGCCTTGGCTCAACAGGATTCTACGAGCAGTACTTC. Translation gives CASSLGSTGFYEQYF.

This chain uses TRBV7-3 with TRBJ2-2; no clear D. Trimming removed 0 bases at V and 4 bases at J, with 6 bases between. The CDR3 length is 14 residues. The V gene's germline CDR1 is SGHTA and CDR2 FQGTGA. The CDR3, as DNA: TGTGCCAGCAGCTTAACTTTTAGCACCGGGGAGCTGTTTTTT. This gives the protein CASSLTFSTGELFF.

The CDR3 spells CASRDSGRGGTGELFF. As DNA, the CDR3 is TGTGCCAGTAGAGATTCGGGCAGGGGAGGAACCGGGGAGCTGTTTTTT. This chain links TRBV19 with TRBJ2-2, with D perhaps assigned TRBD1 or TRBD2 (6 bases each). The V and J ends lost 6 bases and 5 bases respectively, with 19 bases between them. CDR1 LNHDA and CDR2 SQIVND come from the germline V gene (reference sequence). There are 16 residues in the CDR3.

The CDR3 coding sequence is TGTGCCAGCCAAGAACCCGTGGGCAATCAGCCCCAGCATTTT. Amino acid sequence: CASQEPVGNQPQHF. The chain has TRBV2 and TRBJ1-5, with D hard to call. This CDR3 has 14 amino acids. The V and J ends lost 8 bases and 2 bases respectively, with 13 bases between them. Germline V CDR1 and CDR2: SNHLY, FYNNEI.

The CDR3 region has the DNA TGTGCCAGCAGTTTTTTTGTCTCTTCGGAGACCCAGTACTTC. It specifies CASSFFVSSETQYF. The chain carries TRBV28 and TRBJ2-5; D uncertain. Germline-derived CDR1 and CDR2 are MDHEN and SYDVKM. This CDR3 region has 14 residues. V lost 3 bases and J lost 5, with 13 bases in between.

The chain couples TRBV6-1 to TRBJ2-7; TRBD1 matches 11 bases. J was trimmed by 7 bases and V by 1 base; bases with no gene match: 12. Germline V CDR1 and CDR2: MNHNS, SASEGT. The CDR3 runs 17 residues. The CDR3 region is CASSEGTYPGTGGEQYF. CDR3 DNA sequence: TGTGCCAGCAGTGAAGGGACCTATCCCGGGACAGGGGGGGAGCAGTACTTC.

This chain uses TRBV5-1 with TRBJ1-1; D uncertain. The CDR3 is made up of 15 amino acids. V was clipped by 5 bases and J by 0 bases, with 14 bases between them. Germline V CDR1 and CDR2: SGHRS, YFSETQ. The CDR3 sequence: CASRPVNPMNTEAFF. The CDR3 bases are TGCGCCAGCAGACCCGTGAACCCGATGAACACTGAAGCTTTCTTT. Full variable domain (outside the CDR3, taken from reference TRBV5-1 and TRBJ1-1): KAGVTQTPRYLIKTRGQQVTLSCSPISGHRSVSWYQQTPGQGLQFLFEYFSETQRNKGNFPGRFSGRQFSNSRSEMNVSTLELGDSALYLCASRPVNPMNTEAFFGQGTRLTVV.

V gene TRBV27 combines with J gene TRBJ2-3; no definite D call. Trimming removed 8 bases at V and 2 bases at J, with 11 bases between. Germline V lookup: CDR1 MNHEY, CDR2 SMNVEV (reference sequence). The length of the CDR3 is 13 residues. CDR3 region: CASLDHNTDTQYF. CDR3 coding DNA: TGTGCCAGCTTGGACCATAACACAGATACGCAGTATTTT.